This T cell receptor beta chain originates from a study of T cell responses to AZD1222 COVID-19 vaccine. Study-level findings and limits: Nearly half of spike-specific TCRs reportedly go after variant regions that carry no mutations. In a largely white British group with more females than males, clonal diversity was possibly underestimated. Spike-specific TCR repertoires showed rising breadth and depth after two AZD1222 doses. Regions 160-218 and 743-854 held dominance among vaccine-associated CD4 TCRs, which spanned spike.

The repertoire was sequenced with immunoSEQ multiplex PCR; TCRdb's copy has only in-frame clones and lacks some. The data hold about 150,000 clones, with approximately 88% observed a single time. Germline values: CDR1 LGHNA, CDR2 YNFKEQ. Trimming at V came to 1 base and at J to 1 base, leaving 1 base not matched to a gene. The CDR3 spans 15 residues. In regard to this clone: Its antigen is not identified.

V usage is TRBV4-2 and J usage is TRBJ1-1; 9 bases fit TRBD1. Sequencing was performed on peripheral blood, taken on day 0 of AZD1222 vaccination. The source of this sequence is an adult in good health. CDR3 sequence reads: CASSQGDRANTEAFF. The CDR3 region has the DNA TGTGCCAGCAGCCAAGGGGACAGGGCGAACACTGAAGCTTTCTTT.